Below are 20 T cell receptor beta chains sequenced from a single sample in a study of shared clonotypes between healthy human individuals. Here immunoSEQ multiplex PCR was the method, and the copy in TCRdb shows in-frame clones only, minus some. The profile shows nearly 2 million clones, about 95% of them singletons. Selected positively for CCR7 and CD45RO-negative, naive CD8 cells excluded terminally differentiated effector memory CD45RA+ cells. The specimen sequenced was naive CD8+ T cells sorted from blood. These receptors were obtained from a man aged 18 to 35 in good health.

The chain recombines TRBV28 with TRBJ2-7, with TRBD1 matching over 8 bases. This CDR3 contains 14 residues. Germline loops: CDR1 MDHEN, CDR2 SYDVKM. Trimming cost V 5 bases and J 7 bases; bases outside gene matches: 10. The CDR3, as DNA: TGTGCCAGCAGTCAGGCAGGGGGCGCGGGGGAGCAGTACTTC. This gives the protein CASSQAGGAGEQYF.

The chain links TRBV6-6 to TRBJ2-5, with D uncertain. The CDR3 length is 13 residues. Trimming left V 4 bases short and J 9 bases short, with 15 bases between. Germline values: CDR1 MNHNY, CDR2 SVGAGI (reference sequence). In DNA form, the CDR3 reads TGTGCCAGCAGTTTAGGGCGGCTATCGGCCCAGTACTTC. It is translated as CASSLGRLSAQYF.

This chain uses TRBV6-1 with TRBJ2-7, with D unclear. Germline V gene sequence: CDR1 MNHNS, CDR2 SASEGT. V lost 1 base, J lost 4 bases, and 8 bases lay in between. The CDR3 totals 13 residues. The DNA of the CDR3 is TGTGCCAGCAGTGAAGACGTAGGGTACGAGCAGTACTTC. Translated: CASSEDVGYEQYF.

This rearrangement joins TRBV4-1 to TRBJ2-7; 7 bases map to TRBD1. The CDR3 contains 14 residues. The J segment lost 5 bases and the V segment lost 2 bases, leaving 6 bases of the junction unmatched. Germline CDR1 and CDR2: MGHRA and YSYEKL. The CDR3 region has the DNA TGCGCCAGCAGCCAACGACAGGGTATCCACGAGCAGTACTTC. Translation gives CASSQRQGIHEQYF.

The chain is built from TRBV27 and TRBJ2-5; 7 bases align to TRBD1. The CDR3 runs 17 residues. Per germline, CDR1 MNHEY and CDR2 SMNVEV (reference sequence). The V segment lost 2 bases and the J segment 3 bases; nucleotides outside the gene matches: 12. The CDR3 region has the DNA TGTGCCAGCAGTTTACGAAGGGACAGCCTAACTAAAGAGACCCAGTACTTC. It specifies CASSLRRDSLTKETQYF.

V and J are TRBV28 and TRBJ2-7; D is unresolved. The CDR3 extends over 16 amino acids. V was clipped by 3 bases and J by 3 bases, with 18 bases between them. From germline, CDR1 is MDHEN and CDR2 SYDVKM. This CDR3 reads CASSFGRSLTFYEQYF. The CDR3 DNA reads TGTGCCAGCAGTTTCGGGCGGAGCCTAACTTTCTACGAGCAGTACTTC.

The chain couples TRBV5-8 to TRBJ2-7, with 7 nucleotides matching TRBD1. The CDR3 sequence is 13 residues long. The V gene end was trimmed by 10 bases and the J gene end by 0 bases; junction bases not matched to a gene: 7. Germline assignment: CDR1 SGHTS and CDR2 YDEGEE. CDR3 nucleotide sequence: TGTGCCGCCGAGGGACAGATCTCCTACGAGCAGTACTTC. This sequence encodes CAAEGQISYEQYF.

This clone was recorded once. The chain links TRBV7-8 to TRBJ2-3; the D gene could be TRBD1 or TRBD2 (6 bases each). Germline V CDR1 and CDR2: SGHVS, FQNEAQ. Trimming removed 11 bases from V and 2 bases from J, with 14 bases in between. The CDR3 is 13 amino acids. In DNA form, the CDR3 reads TGTGCCTGGGGGCGGGATTACACAGATACGCAGTATTTT. Translated: CAWGRDYTDTQYF.

This chain links TRBV5-8 with TRBJ2-2; 9 nucleotides line up with TRBD1. Germline V gene sequence: CDR1 SGHTS, CDR2 YDEGEE. V shed 1 base and J 5 bases; nucleotides not matched to a gene: 6. This CDR3 contains 16 residues. The CDR3 spells CASSLRGTGPTGELFF. The CDR3 DNA sequence: TGTGCCAGCAGCTTGAGAGGGACAGGGCCAACCGGGGAGCTGTTTTTT.

The chain carries TRBV7-9 and TRBJ2-7; D is uncertain. From germline, CDR1 is SEHNR and CDR2 FQNEAQ (reference sequence). This CDR3 is 14 amino acids long. The V gene lost 4 bases and the J gene lost 1 base, with 11 bases spanning the gap. CDR3 coding DNA: TGTGCCAGCAGCTCAGGAATAGGATCCTACGAGCAGTACTTC. Protein: CASSSGIGSYEQYF.

This sequence joins TRBV9 and TRBJ2-3; 8 nucleotides match TRBD1. Germline CDR1 is SGDLS and CDR2 is YYNGEE. This CDR3 comprises 16 residues. Trimming at V came to 0 bases and at J to 4 bases, leaving 7 bases not matched to a gene. As DNA, the CDR3 is TGTGCCAGCAGCGTAGAGGCAGGGGGCTCCCCAGATACGCAGTATTTT. Protein product: CASSVEAGGSPDTQYF.

The CDR3 sequence: CASSLLATSGEQFF. CDR3 nucleotide sequence: TGTGCCAGCAGCTTACTCGCTACGAGCGGGGAGCAGTTCTTC. The chain has TRBV7-6 and TRBJ2-1; TRBD2 might be the D (6 bases). Germline lookup yields CDR1 SGHVS and CDR2 FNYEAQ. V lost 2 bases, J lost 10 bases, and 15 bases lay in between. The CDR3 sequence is 14 residues long. The full variable domain, rest sourced from reference TRBV7-6 and TRBJ2-1, is GAGVSQSPRYKVTKRGQDVALRCDPISGHVSLYWYRQALGQGPEFLTYFNYEAQQDKSGLPNDRFSAERPEGSISTLTIQRTEQRDSAMYRCASSLLATSGEQFFGPGTRLTVL.

This CDR3 is CASSYATVSGYTF. The CDR3 DNA is TGTGCCAGCAGTTACGCGACAGTGAGTGGCTACACCTTC. This chain joins TRBV6-6 and TRBJ1-2; perhaps TRBD1 as D (5 bases). Trimming took 2 bases from V and 7 from J, leaving 11 bases between them. The CDR3 is 13 amino acids. The germline V gene encodes CDR1 MNHNY and CDR2 SVGAGI (reference sequence).

The chain uses TRBV6-5 and TRBJ1-1, with 9 nucleotides matching TRBD1. The V segment lost 2 bases and the J segment 7 bases; nucleotides outside the gene matches: 5. CDR3 length equals 14 residues. CDR1 is MNHEY, CDR2 SVGAGI, per germline. DNA for the CDR3: TGTGCCAGCAGTTACATACAGGGGGCCGATGAAGCTTTCTTT. Translation gives CASSYIQGADEAFF.

The genes are TRBV5-4 and TRBJ2-7; the match to TRBD1 covers 7 bases. CDR3 length equals 12 residues. The germline V gene encodes CDR1 SGHNT and CDR2 YYREEE (reference sequence). The V gene end was trimmed by 4 bases and the J gene end by 5 bases; junction bases not matched to a gene: 3. The CDR3 DNA reads as TGTGCCAGCAGCGACCAGGGGGACGAGCAGTACTTC. Translation gives CASSDQGDEQYF.

This rearrangement joins TRBV27 to TRBJ2-1, with D perhaps assigned TRBD1 or TRBD2 (6 bases each). With 4 bases removed from V and 4 bases from J, the gap between germline ends came to 14 bases. The V gene's germline CDR1 is MNHEY and CDR2 SMNVEV (reference sequence). This CDR3 comprises 15 residues. The CDR3 loop reads CASSSWGAEYNEQFF. The DNA of the CDR3 is TGTGCCAGCAGTTCCTGGGGGGCCGAATACAATGAGCAGTTCTTC.

The chain has TRBV4-1 and TRBJ2-2; the match to TRBD2 covers 10 bases. Germline V CDR1 and CDR2: MGHRA, YSYEKL. CDR3 length equals 20 residues. The J segment lost 1 base and the V segment lost 1 base, leaving 12 bases of the junction unmatched. CDR3 in amino acids: CASSQVNRGSGRMNTGELFF. The CDR3 DNA follows: TGCGCCAGCAGCCAAGTAAATAGAGGTAGCGGGAGGATGAACACCGGGGAGCTGTTTTTT.

The chain carries TRBV6-1 and TRBJ2-7, with D uncertain. Germline loops: CDR1 MNHNS, CDR2 SASEGT. V lost 6 bases to trimming and J lost 2 bases, with 11 bases between them. This CDR3 has 13 residues. CDR3 region: CASRLDGAYEQYF. The CDR3, as DNA: TGTGCCAGCAGACTGGACGGAGCCTACGAGCAGTACTTC.

The chain uses TRBV27 and TRBJ2-7; the D gene is possibly TRBD1 (5 bases). The CDR3 is 13 amino acids. Trimming removed 4 bases at V and 3 bases at J, with 10 bases between. Looked up from germline, CDR1 is MNHEY and CDR2 is SMNVEV (reference sequence). The CDR3 region is CASSSQGSYEQYF. For the CDR3, the DNA is TGTGCCAGCAGTTCTCAGGGTAGCTACGAGCAGTACTTC.

The rearrangement links TRBV27 to TRBJ1-1, with TRBD1 matching over 9 bases. The V gene end was trimmed by 2 bases and the J gene end by 10 bases; junction bases not matched to a gene: 5. The CDR3 has 13 amino acids. The germline CDR1 and CDR2 sequences are MNHEY and SMNVEV (reference sequence). The CDR3: CASSLILGQGAFF. The DNA for the CDR3 is TGTGCCAGCAGTTTAATTTTGGGACAGGGAGCTTTCTTT.